These 17 T cell receptor beta chains were sequenced from one sample in a study of shared clonotypes between healthy human individuals. Measured with immunoSEQ multiplex PCR; TCRdb has only the in-frame clones, and not every one. The sample lists about half a million clones, more than 65% occurring once. Sequencing was carried out using PBMCs. These receptors were collected from a woman between 40 and 55 years old in good health. Some clones in this sample may be carry-over from other donors' samples.

This chain joins TRBV2 and TRBJ2-3, with 8 nucleotides matching TRBD1. V lost 11 bases and J lost 2; bases outside the gene matches: 9. The CDR3 covers 14 residues. CDR1 SNHLY and CDR2 FYNNEI come from the germline V gene. DNA for the CDR3: TGTGCCGGACAGGGACAACCGACCACAGATACGCAGTATTTT. Protein sequence: CAGQGQPTTDTQYF. The variable domain in full, completed from reference TRBV2 and TRBJ2-3, reads EPEVTQTPSHQVTQMGQEVILRCVPISNHLYFYWYRQILGQKVEFLVSFYNNEISEKSEIFDDQFSVERPDGSNFTLKIRSTKLEDSAMYFCAGQGQPTTDTQYFGPGTRLTVL.

This clone has at least ten counts. This same CDR3 is encoded by further DNA sequences in the sample. V and J are TRBV2 and TRBJ2-1; 8 nucleotides match TRBD1. The CDR3 is made up of 11 amino acids. V lost 11 bases to trimming and J lost 3 bases; unmatched junction nucleotides: 0. Germline values: CDR1 SNHLY, CDR2 FYNNEI. The CDR3 nucleotides read TGTGCCGACAGGGGCTACAATGAGCAGTTCTTC. Translating gives CADRGYNEQFF.

The chain uses TRBV7-3 and TRBJ2-6; D is uncertain. From germline, CDR1 is SGHTA and CDR2 FQGTGA. V shed 6 bases and J shed 0 bases, with 3 bases lying between them. CDR3 length: 13 amino acids. Here the CDR3 reads CASRASGANVLTF. DNA for the CDR3: TGTGCCAGCAGGGCCTCTGGGGCCAACGTCCTGACTTTC. The complete variable domain, with remaining parts taken from reference TRBV7-3 and TRBJ2-6, reads GAGVSQTPSNKVTEKGKYVELRCDPISGHTALYWYRQSLGQGPEFLIYFQGTGAADDSGLPNDRFFAVRPEGSVSTLKIQRTERGDSAVYLCASRASGANVLTFGAGSRLTVL.

This clone was recorded a few times. The V call is TRBV2, the J call TRBJ2-2; D unclear. Trimming pared 10 bases from V and 1 base from J, leaving 13 bases between. From germline, CDR1 is SNHLY and CDR2 FYNNEI. The CDR3 covers 14 residues. The chain's CDR3 is CAIRRTLNTGELFF. The CDR3 nucleotides are TGTGCCATTCGACGCACGCTGAACACCGGGGAGCTGTTTTTT.

The genes are TRBV27 and TRBJ2-1; tentative D call: TRBD2 (6 bases). There are 16 residues in the CDR3. Germline V CDR1 and CDR2: MNHEY, SMNVEV (reference sequence). V was cut by 1 base and J by 0 bases, with 10 bases left in between. CDR3 amino acids: CASSLWGGTSYNEQFF. CDR3 bases: TGTGCCAGCAGTTTATGGGGCGGGACCTCCTACAATGAGCAGTTCTTC.

Comment on this clone: A far larger clone differs by one base, so this is likely a read error. Other DNA sequences in this sample translate to the same CDR3. V and J are TRBV5-3 and TRBJ2-7; 10 bases are shared with TRBD2. TRBV5-3 is marked as an open reading frame, function uncertain. This CDR3 spans 15 amino acids. CDR3 loop: CARSLAPGTSVPWPF. For the CDR3, the DNA is TGTGCCAGAAGCTTGGCCCCTGGGACTAGCGTACCCTGGCCCTTC.

A note on this clone: A read error likely explains this, since a far larger clone differs by one base. The gene calls are TRBV5-8 and TRBJ2-7; 7 nucleotides agree with TRBD2. Germline V CDR1 and CDR2: SGHTS, YDEGEE. There are 14 residues in the CDR3. The CDR3 here is CAGSLGGATYEQYF. CDR3 coding DNA: TGTGCCGGCAGCTTGGGAGGGGCTACCTACGAGCAGTACTTC.

This clone was seen a handful of times. This chain joins TRBV7-9 and TRBJ2-6; 7 bases match TRBD2. Germline V gives CDR1 SEHNR, CDR2 FQNEAQ (reference sequence). There are 17 residues in the CDR3. The ends lost 4 bases at V and 4 bases at J; junction bases unmatched: 10. As DNA, the CDR3 is TGTGCCAGCAGCTCCCGCGGACTAGGCACCGGGGCCAACGTCCTGACTTTC. It is translated as CASSSRGLGTGANVLTF.

On this clone: This sequence is one base from a far larger clone and is likely a read error. Other DNA sequences in this sample translate to the same CDR3. CDR3 amino acids: CASSLGPLSNQPQHF. As DNA, the CDR3 is TGCGCCAGCAGCTTGGGACCACTTAGCAATCAGCCCCAGCATTTT. The genes are TRBV5-1 and TRBJ1-5; D call uncertain. Trimming took off 0 bases at V and 0 bases at J, with 7 bases between the two ends. This CDR3 is 15 amino acids long. Germline V gives CDR1 SGHRS, CDR2 YFSETQ.

As concerns this clone: A far larger clone is a single base away, which makes a read error likely. Other DNA sequences in the same sample also yield this CDR3. The chain combines TRBV5-1 with TRBJ1-1, with TRBD1 as a possible D gene (5 bases). This CDR3 contains 13 residues. The germline V gene encodes CDR1 SGHRS and CDR2 YFSETQ. CDR3 amino acids: CASSADTYTEAFF. CDR3 coding DNA: TGTGCCAGCAGCGCGGACACGTACACTGAAGCTTTCTTT. Together with reference TRBV5-1 and TRBJ1-1, the CDR3 gives the full variable domain: KAGVTQTPRYLIKTRGQQVTLSCSPISGHRSVSWYQQTPGQGLQFLFEYFSETQRNKGNFPGRFSGRQFSNSRSEMNVSTLELGDSALYLCASSADTYTEAFFGQGTRLTVV.

This chain links TRBV27 with TRBJ2-5; D not certain. The last part of the DNA fits TRBJ2-7 better; the J call may be wrong. The germline V gene encodes CDR1 MNHEY and CDR2 SMNVEV (reference sequence). The CDR3 loop spans 15 amino acids. The DNA for the CDR3 is TGTGCCAGCAGTCCCCAGGACGGTCTGTCCTACGAGCAGTACTTC. Its protein product is CASSPQDGLSYEQYF.

V and J are TRBV5-4 and TRBJ2-3, with a possible D match to TRBD2 (5 bases). Trimming stripped 2 bases from V and 2 bases from J, with 21 bases between. This CDR3 contains 18 residues. Per the germline V gene, CDR1 is SGHNT and CDR2 is YYREEE (reference sequence). The CDR3 protein is CASSLGYRTAADTDTQYF. The CDR3 DNA sequence: TGTGCCAGCAGCTTAGGATACCGGACTGCAGCCGACACAGATACGCAGTATTTT.

Remarks on this clone: Only one base separates this from a far larger clonotype, so it likely reflects a read error. The V gene is TRBV7-2, the J gene TRBJ2-5; no definite D call. Germline CDR1 and CDR2: SGHTA and FQGNSA. The CDR3 consists of 13 residues. The germline V and J ends were trimmed by 5 bases and 9 bases, with 16 bases remaining between them. CDR3 in amino acids: CASSEWILTAQYF. The CDR3 nucleotides are TGTGCCAGCAGCGAGTGGATACTTACGGCCCAGTACTTC.

The chain is built from TRBV30 and TRBJ2-3; 10 positions match TRBD2. The CDR3 sequence is 15 residues long. With 4 bases clipped from V and 1 base from J, the junction kept 5 bases outside the gene matches. Germline CDR1 and CDR2: GTSNPN and SVGIG (reference sequence). CDR3 sequence (DNA): TGTGCCTGGACCAAGCTAGCGGGAGGCACAGATACGCAGTATTTT. As protein: CAWTKLAGGTDTQYF. Full variable domain (outside the CDR3, taken from reference TRBV30 and TRBJ2-3): SQTIHQWPATLVQPVGSPLSLECTVEGTSNPNLYWYRQAAGRGLQLLFYSVGIGQISSEVPQNLSASRPQDRQFILSSKKLLLSDSGFYLCAWTKLAGGTDTQYFGPGTRLTVL.

The V gene is TRBV18, the J gene TRBJ1-1; no clear D. The germline V gene encodes CDR1 KGHSH and CDR2 LQKENI. V gave up 4 bases and J gave up 3 bases, with 12 bases separating them. This CDR3 is 14 amino acids long. DNA for the CDR3: TGTGCCAGCTCACGGACGGGAATGGACACTGAAGCTTTCTTT. The encoded protein is CASSRTGMDTEAFF.

The chain recombines TRBV5-5 with TRBJ2-5, with 10 bases identical to TRBD1. V lost 3 bases and J lost 3; bases outside the gene matches: 5. Germline V gene sequence: CDR1 SGHKS, CDR2 YYEKEE (reference sequence). The CDR3 extends over 15 amino acids. CDR3 sequence (DNA): TGTGCCAGCAGCTCTCCGGGACAGGGGAAAGAGACCCAGTACTTC. It codes for CASSSPGQGKETQYF.

This rearrangement joins TRBV10-2 to TRBJ2-2, with 7 bases identical to TRBD1. This CDR3 region has 15 residues. The ends lost 2 bases at V and 5 bases at J; junction bases unmatched: 5. Germline lookup yields CDR1 WSHSY and CDR2 SAAADI. Here the CDR3 DNA reads TGCGCCAGCAGTGAGACCCGGACAGGAACCGGGGAGCTGTTTTTT. It encodes CASSETRTGTGELFF.